These 21 T cell receptor beta chains share one sample of origin, sequenced in a study of cytomegalovirus exposure and HLA in healthy donors. The PCR was carried out with 60 Vbeta primers and 13 Jbeta primers. Method: immunoSEQ multiplex PCR; TCRdb's copy keeps in-frame clones and lacks some. The table has about 140,000 clones, approximately 82% seen once. Input material: PBMCs. The source is a man aged 25 to 45 in good health and CMV-seropositive.

The rearrangement joins TRBV6-1 to TRBJ2-5; D is possibly TRBD2 (5 bases). The CDR3 is 13 residues long. The V end was cut by 2 bases, the J end by 11 bases, with 15 bases between. The germline gives CDR1 MNHNS, CDR2 SASEGT. The CDR3 here is CASSERVEGEQYF. The CDR3 DNA follows: TGTGCCAGCAGTGAAAGGGTAGAGGGAGAGCAGTACTTC.

The chain couples TRBV7-8 to TRBJ1-5; D gene uncertain. This CDR3 contains 12 residues. Per germline, CDR1 SGHVS and CDR2 FQNEAQ. The V end was cut by 4 bases, the J end by 9 bases, with 10 bases between. CDR3 region: CASSSGLTPQHF. The CDR3 region has the DNA TGTGCCAGCAGCTCTGGGCTCACGCCCCAGCATTTT.

The chain is built from TRBV28 and TRBJ2-7, with D tentatively TRBD2 (6 bases). This CDR3 contains 17 residues. Trimming left V 6 bases short and J 0 bases short, with 21 bases between. Germline V gene lookup returns CDR1 MDHEN and CDR2 SYDVKM. CDR3 in amino acids: CASRVRRGGTLSYEQYF. The CDR3, as DNA: TGTGCCAGCAGGGTTCGACGTGGGGGGACCCTCTCCTACGAGCAGTACTTC. Drawing the rest from reference TRBV28 and TRBJ2-7, the complete variable domain is DVKVTQSSRYLVKRTGEKVFLECVQDMDHENMFWYRQDPGLGLRLIYFSYDVKMKEKGDIPEGYSVSREKKERFSLILESASTNQTSMYLCASRVRRGGTLSYEQYFGPGTRLTVT.

This chain connects TRBV4-1 to TRBJ1-5; D gene uncertain. V was pared by 1 base and J by 1 base, with 11 bases between. Germline CDR1 reads MGHRA; CDR2 reads YSYEKL. The CDR3 loop spans 16 amino acids. The CDR3 DNA reads TGCGCCAGCAGCCAAGGAAAAGGAGTGAGCAATCAGCCCCAGCATTTT. This sequence encodes CASSQGKGVSNQPQHF.

V is TRBV2 and J is TRBJ2-5; no firm D call. The DNA end is more similar to TRBJ2-7, so the J call may be wrong. The CDR3 is 14 residues long. CDR1 is SNHLY and CDR2 is FYNNEI in the germline V gene. CDR3 sequence: CASSEAGTLYEQYF. The CDR3 DNA sequence: TGTGCCAGCAGTGAAGCGGGCACCCTCTACGAGCAGTACTTC.

The J gene is TRBJ1-5, the V gene TRBV5-1; D uncertain. CDR1 and CDR2 (germline): SGHRS, YFSETQ. V lost 1 base, J lost 4 bases, and 12 bases lay in between. The length of the CDR3 is 15 residues. Here the CDR3 reads CASSLNGVSNQPQHF. CDR3 sequence (DNA): TGCGCCAGCAGCTTGAACGGGGTTTCTAATCAGCCCCAGCATTTT.

The chain has TRBV7-9 and TRBJ1-4; 9 bases map to TRBD1. Trimming at V came to 5 bases and at J to 8 bases, leaving 6 bases not matched to a gene. This CDR3 is 14 amino acids long. Germline V gene lookup returns CDR1 SEHNR and CDR2 FQNEAQ (reference sequence). The CDR3 sequence: CASSRWDREEKLFF. The CDR3 bases are TGTGCCAGCAGCCGGTGGGACAGGGAGGAAAAACTGTTTTTT.

This clone was detected only once. The V and J genes are TRBV5-8 and TRBJ2-6; no firm D call. V was cut by 5 bases and J by 0 bases, with 12 bases left in between. Germline V gives CDR1 SGHTS, CDR2 YDEGEE. The CDR3 extends over 16 amino acids. The DNA for the CDR3 is TGTGCCAGCAGTTCGGGTTTTGACTCTGGGGCCAACGTCCTGACTTTC. This encodes CASSSGFDSGANVLTF.

Concerning this clone: Other DNA sequences in this specimen translate into the identical CDR3. This sequence joins TRBV5-1 and TRBJ2-3; 7 positions match TRBD1. CDR1 is SGHRS, CDR2 YFSETQ, per germline. V trimming: 0 bases; J trimming: 1 base; junction bases outside the gene matches: 2. The CDR3 spans 15 residues. The CDR3 here is CASSLGGTGTDTQYF. CDR3 in DNA: TGCGCCAGCAGCTTGGGGGGGACAGGCACAGATACGCAGTATTTT.

The chain carries TRBV6-6 and TRBJ2-5, with D possibly matching TRBD2 (6 bases). Germline CDR1 is MNHNY and CDR2 is SVGAGI (reference sequence). This CDR3 is 14 amino acids long. Deletions cut 4 bases from V and 5 bases from J, with 14 bases between. The CDR3 sequence: CASSLTRGIETQYF. The CDR3 DNA is TGTGCCAGCAGTTTGACTAGAGGGATTGAGACCCAGTACTTC.

CDR3 region: CASSYSRLVLEQYF. DNA of the CDR3: TGTGCCAGCAGTTACTCCCGACTAGTCCTCGAGCAGTACTTC. This rearrangement joins TRBV6-6 to TRBJ2-7; possibly TRBD2 for D (6 bases). The CDR3 totals 14 residues. The germline gives CDR1 MNHNY, CDR2 SVGAGI (reference sequence). Trimming left V 0 bases short and J 6 bases short, with 12 bases between.

The rearrangement uses TRBV7-6 and TRBJ2-5; 8 bases line up with TRBD2. Unmatched junction bases numbered 1, after V lost 3 bases and J lost 1 base. Germline V gene data show CDR1 as SGHVS and CDR2 as FNYEAQ. The CDR3 consists of 14 residues. CDR3 region: CASSLSGGQETQYF. CDR3 DNA sequence: TGTGCCAGCAGCTTGAGCGGGGGCCAAGAGACCCAGTACTTC.

The gene calls are TRBV5-6 and TRBJ1-3; 7 nucleotides agree with TRBD1. CDR1 and CDR2 from the germline V gene are SGHDT and YYEEEE. This CDR3 has 16 residues. Germline trimming cut 0 bases from V and 3 bases from J; bases unmatched to any gene: 6. In DNA form, the CDR3 reads TGTGCCAGCAGCTTGGGACAGGGATCGAATGGAAACACCATATATTTT. Encoded protein: CASSLGQGSNGNTIYF.

J is TRBJ1-6 and V is TRBV7-2; D is unresolved. Trimming pared 2 bases from V and 12 bases from J, leaving 17 bases between. The CDR3 spans 15 residues. Looked up from germline, CDR1 is SGHTA and CDR2 is FQGNSA. The CDR3 reads CASSLSLGGKRPLHF. CDR3 DNA sequence: TGTGCCAGCAGCTTAAGTCTGGGAGGGAAAAGACCCCTCCACTTT.

The rearrangement links TRBV4-1 to TRBJ1-2; tentative D call: TRBD1 (5 bases). This CDR3 has 17 amino acids. V was trimmed by 1 base and J by 2 bases, leaving 17 bases between them. Germline V gene sequence: CDR1 MGHRA, CDR2 YSYEKL. This CDR3 reads CASSQGLGGAGNYGYTF. The CDR3 DNA reads TGCGCCAGCAGCCAAGGCTTAGGCGGGGCAGGGAACTATGGCTACACCTTC.

The rearrangement uses TRBV19 and TRBJ2-1, with 8 bases identical to TRBD2. There are 13 residues in the CDR3. V shed 6 bases and J 4 bases; nucleotides not matched to a gene: 2. Germline V CDR1 and CDR2: LNHDA, SQIVND (reference sequence). CDR3 nucleotide sequence: TGTGCCAGTAGCCGCGGGGGGTACAATGAGCAGTTCTTC. Protein sequence: CASSRGGYNEQFF.

The V gene is TRBV19, the J gene TRBJ1-5, with D maybe TRBD1 (5 bases). The length of the CDR3 is 15 residues. Trimming removed 6 bases at V and 4 bases at J, with 16 bases between. From germline, CDR1 is LNHDA and CDR2 SQIVND (reference sequence). The CDR3 DNA sequence: TGTGCCAGTAGGGAGGGTCGGGGGGTAAATCAGCCCCAGCATTTT. This sequence encodes CASREGRGVNQPQHF.

The chain recombines TRBV19 with TRBJ2-1; 7 bases align to TRBD1. Germline values: CDR1 LNHDA, CDR2 SQIVND (reference sequence). Germline trimming cut 2 bases from V and 8 bases from J; bases unmatched to any gene: 9. The CDR3 runs to 15 residues. CDR3: CASSIYGTASDEQFF. For the CDR3, the DNA is TGTGCCAGTAGTATATACGGGACAGCTTCGGATGAGCAGTTCTTC. The whole variable domain, filled in from reference TRBV19 and TRBJ2-1, reads DGGITQSPKYLFRKEGQNVTLSCEQNLNHDAMYWYRQDPGQGLRLIYYSQIVNDFQKGDIAEGYSVSREKKESFPLTVTSAQKNPTAFYLCASSIYGTASDEQFFGPGTRLTVL.

This rearrangement joins TRBV4-1 to TRBJ2-7, with 9 bases identical to TRBD2. The J segment lost 3 bases and the V segment lost 4 bases, leaving 7 bases of the junction unmatched. Germline V gene sequence: CDR1 MGHRA, CDR2 YSYEKL. This CDR3 comprises 15 residues. The CDR3 DNA reads TGCGCCAGCAGCCTCGGGGGGACTAGCCTCTACGAGCAGTACTTC. Encoded protein: CASSLGGTSLYEQYF.

The CDR3 protein is CASSVQQGIGSGANVLTF. The CDR3 nucleotides read TGTGCCAGCAGCGTCCAACAGGGGATAGGCTCTGGGGCCAACGTCCTGACTTTC. The chain joins TRBV9 to TRBJ2-6, with 7 positions matching TRBD1. Unmatched junction bases numbered 8, after V lost 2 bases and J lost 0 bases. Germline values: CDR1 SGDLS, CDR2 YYNGEE. The CDR3 loop spans 18 amino acids.

The gene calls are TRBV5-4 and TRBJ2-3, with TRBD1 matching over 7 bases. The CDR3 is 15 residues long. V lost 3 bases to trimming and J lost 1 base; unmatched junction nucleotides: 5. Germline-derived CDR1 and CDR2 are SGHNT and YYREEE (reference sequence). The CDR3 here is CASSSPGQGTDTQYF. CDR3 nucleotides: TGTGCCAGCAGCTCCCCCGGACAGGGCACAGATACGCAGTATTTT.